The 24 T cell receptor beta chains in this list originate from one sample, sequenced in a study of cytomegalovirus exposure and HLA in healthy donors. Primers for the PCR totalled 60 Vbeta and 13 Jbeta. The repertoire was sequenced with immunoSEQ multiplex PCR; TCRdb's copy has only in-frame clones and lacks some. The repertoire holds about 130,000 clones, with approximately 61% as singletons. Sample: PBMCs. All receptors derive from a man between 25 and 39 years old in good health and CMV-seropositive.

The V and J genes are TRBV7-8 and TRBJ2-7, with a weak D call TRBD1 (6 bases). The CDR3 spans 16 residues. V shed 1 base and J shed 5 bases, with 18 bases lying between them. The germline V gene has CDR1 SGHVS and CDR2 FQNEAQ. This CDR3 reads CASSLGGGLMAHEQYF. CDR3 sequence (DNA): TGTGCCAGCAGCTTAGGTGGGGGCTTAATGGCCCACGAGCAGTACTTC. The whole variable domain, remainder taken from reference TRBV7-8 and TRBJ2-7, is GAGVSQSPRYKVAKRGQDVALRCDPISGHVSLFWYQQALGQGPEFLTYFQNEAQLDKSGLPSDRFFAERPEGSVSTLKIQRTQQEDSAVYLCASSLGGGLMAHEQYFGPGTRLTVT.

V gene TRBV25-1 combines with J gene TRBJ2-2; possible D gene TRBD1, 6 bases. This CDR3 has 17 amino acids. V was clipped by 7 bases and J by 5 bases, with 23 bases between them. Germline V gives CDR1 MGHDK, CDR2 SYGVNS. CDR3: CASNRAYMGRSTGELFF. DNA of the CDR3: TGTGCCAGCAACAGGGCGTACATGGGGCGGAGTACCGGGGAGCTGTTTTTT. Together with reference TRBV25-1 and TRBJ2-2, the CDR3 gives the full variable domain: EADIYQTPRYLVIGTGKKITLECSQTMGHDKMYWYQQDPGMELHLIHYSYGVNSTEKGDLSSESTVSRIRTEHFPLTLESARPSHTSQYLCASNRAYMGRSTGELFFGEGSRLTVL.

This clone was picked up one time. This chain links TRBV2 with TRBJ1-2, with no clear D. The CDR3 has 14 residues. Germline V gene data show CDR1 as SNHLY and CDR2 as FYNNEI. The germline V and J ends were trimmed by 4 bases and 8 bases, with 17 bases remaining between them. The CDR3 DNA reads as TGTGCCAGCAGTGGTCAGTCGGTCCCGGAGGGCTACACCTTC. Translated: CASSGQSVPEGYTF. Combining the CDR3 with reference TRBV2 and TRBJ1-2 gives the whole variable domain EPEVTQTPSHQVTQMGQEVILRCVPISNHLYFYWYRQILGQKVEFLVSFYNNEISEKSEIFDDQFSVERPDGSNFTLKIRSTKLEDSAMYFCASSGQSVPEGYTFGSGTRLTVV.

The V call is TRBV9, the J call TRBJ1-1; tentative D call: TRBD1 (5 bases). The germline CDR1 and CDR2 sequences are SGDLS and YYNGEE. V gave up 1 base and J gave up 1 base, with 17 bases separating them. CDR3 length equals 17 residues. As DNA, the CDR3 is TGTGCCAGCAGCGTATTGGGGGAGGGTGTCTGGAACACTGAAGCTTTCTTT. It encodes CASSVLGEGVWNTEAFF.

In DNA, the CDR3 is TGTGCCAGCAGCAAGACAGGGGGGCCGTCCGATGAGCAGTTCTTC. Encoded protein: CASSKTGGPSDEQFF. The J gene is TRBJ2-1, the V gene TRBV11-1; 9 bases map to TRBD1. Germline CDR1 reads SGHAT; CDR2 reads FQDESV (reference sequence). The CDR3 runs to 15 residues. V lost 5 bases and J lost 8; bases outside the gene matches: 10.

The genes are TRBV2 and TRBJ1-2, with 7 bases lining up with TRBD1. Per the germline V gene, CDR1 is SNHLY and CDR2 is FYNNEI. Germline trimming cut 6 bases from V and 8 bases from J; bases unmatched to any gene: 12. This CDR3 has 14 amino acids. The CDR3 is CASSQGGDSTGYTF. CDR3 coding DNA: TGTGCCAGCAGCCAGGGGGGCGACTCAACCGGCTACACCTTC. The variable domain in full, with the rest retrieved from reference TRBV2 and TRBJ1-2, is EPEVTQTPSHQVTQMGQEVILRCVPISNHLYFYWYRQILGQKVEFLVSFYNNEISEKSEIFDDQFSVERPDGSNFTLKIRSTKLEDSAMYFCASSQGGDSTGYTFGSGTRLTVV.

This clone was counted only a few times. This sample includes further DNA sequences coding for the same CDR3. The genes are TRBV4-1 and TRBJ2-7, with a tentative D call TRBD2 (5 bases). Germline V gene sequence: CDR1 MGHRA, CDR2 YSYEKL. Trimming took 0 bases from V and 6 from J, leaving 12 bases between them. This CDR3 has 14 amino acids. The CDR3 is CASSQDLANPEQYF. For the CDR3, the DNA is TGCGCCAGCAGCCAAGACCTAGCAAACCCCGAGCAGTACTTC.

CDR3 sequence (DNA): TGTGCCAGCAGTGAATTGGCCTCCAGCTCCTACGAGCAGTACTTC. Amino acids: CASSELASSSYEQYF. The chain carries TRBV6-1 and TRBJ2-7; D is unclear. The CDR3 is 15 residues long. Looked up from germline, CDR1 is MNHNS and CDR2 is SASEGT. Trimming shortened V by 2 bases and J by 0 bases, and 11 bases separated the two germline ends.

The rearrangement links TRBV4-1 to TRBJ1-5; possibly TRBD1 for D (6 bases). CDR1 and CDR2 from the germline V gene are MGHRA and YSYEKL. The ends were cut back, 3 bases at V and 7 bases at J, with 19 bases in the middle. There are 16 residues in the CDR3. This chain's CDR3 is CASSQAQGWIRQPQHF. CDR3 coding DNA: TGCGCCAGCAGCCAGGCCCAGGGGTGGATCAGACAGCCCCAGCATTTT.

This clone was counted between two and nine times. The chain joins TRBV5-1 to TRBJ2-1; 11 bases line up with TRBD2. CDR1 SGHRS and CDR2 YFSETQ come from the germline V gene. V trimming: 2 bases; J trimming: 6 bases; junction bases outside the gene matches: 1. The CDR3 spans 14 residues. The CDR3 protein is CASSFGTSGNEQFF. CDR3 DNA sequence: TGCGCCAGCAGCTTCGGGACTAGCGGCAATGAGCAGTTCTTC.

This CDR3 reads CASSDGLVAGELFF. CDR3 sequence (DNA): TGTGCCAGCAGTGACGGACTAGTGGCCGGGGAGCTGTTTTTT. This sequence joins TRBV6-4 and TRBJ2-2, with 7 positions matching TRBD2. V gave up 2 bases and J gave up 6 bases; unmatched junction bases: 3. This CDR3 contains 14 residues. CDR1 is MRHNA, CDR2 SNTAGT, per germline.

This clone was detected a few times. This chain connects TRBV5-1 to TRBJ2-7, with 8 bases matching TRBD1. The CDR3 consists of 15 residues. Germline CDR1 is SGHRS and CDR2 is YFSETQ. V was clipped by 1 base and J by 5 bases; unmatched bases: 8. The chain's CDR3 is CASSLTGGSGDEQYF. The CDR3 DNA follows: TGCGCCAGCAGCTTGACAGGGGGGTCGGGGGACGAGCAGTACTTC.

The chain carries TRBV5-6 and TRBJ2-1, with 8 positions matching TRBD2. CDR1 SGHDT and CDR2 YYEEEE come from the germline V gene. V shed 4 bases, J shed 15 bases, and the junction held 12 bases outside the gene matches. This CDR3 has 13 amino acids. The CDR3 DNA sequence: TGTGCCAGCAGCCCCACGGGGGGGCAAAGGGGGTTCTTC. Translation gives CASSPTGGQRGFF.

This rearrangement joins TRBV2 to TRBJ2-3; 7 bases match TRBD1. The CDR3 runs to 15 residues. J lost 2 bases, V lost 4 bases, and 6 bases had no gene match. Germline assignment: CDR1 SNHLY and CDR2 FYNNEI. The CDR3 bases are TGTGCCAGCAGTGCCTCAGGGGGTCCCACAGATACGCAGTATTTT. Translating gives CASSASGGPTDTQYF.

V gene TRBV6-5 combines with J gene TRBJ2-7, with a weak D call TRBD1 (6 bases). Germline CDR1 is MNHEY and CDR2 is SVGAGI. V shed 5 bases and J shed 3 bases, with 11 bases lying between them. The CDR3 loop spans 13 amino acids. The CDR3 here is CASSVDRNYEQYF. The CDR3 DNA reads as TGTGCCAGCAGTGTGGACAGAAACTACGAGCAGTACTTC.

V gene TRBV28 combines with J gene TRBJ1-5; TRBD1 is a possible D gene (6 bases). Trimming shortened V by 5 bases and J by 8 bases, and 19 bases separated the two germline ends. CDR3 length equals 15 residues. Germline assignment: CDR1 MDHEN and CDR2 SYDVKM. CDR3 nucleotides: TGTGCCAGCAGTCTTCCATGGGAGGGGGGAGAGCCCCAGCATTTT. The encoded protein is CASSLPWEGGEPQHF.

The chain couples TRBV4-3 to TRBJ2-4; D remains ambiguous. V shed 0 bases and J shed 2 bases, with 17 bases lying between them. CDR1 and CDR2 from the germline V gene are LGHNA and YSLEER. This CDR3 region has 18 residues. CDR3 nucleotide sequence: TGCGCCAGCAGCCAAGATCTACCCCTGGGCTCTACCAAAAACATTCAGTACTTC. Encoded protein: CASSQDLPLGSTKNIQYF.

This chain links TRBV6-5 with TRBJ2-5, with D perhaps TRBD2 (6 bases). The assigned J gene may be wrong: the sequence end matches TRBJ2-7 better. The CDR3 loop spans 15 amino acids. Germline CDR1 is MNHEY and CDR2 is SVGAGI. CDR3 residues: CASSPGRGPPYEQYF. The CDR3 coding sequence is TGTGCCAGCAGCCCCGGGCGGGGACCACCCTACGAGCAGTACTTC.

The CDR3 region has the DNA TGTGCCACCAGCAGATCTGACAGGCTCCGAAGCGGAGCTTTCTTT. It translates to CATSRSDRLRSGAFF. The chain joins TRBV15 to TRBJ1-1; D perhaps matches TRBD1 (6 bases). Germline V gene data show CDR1 as LNHNV and CDR2 as YYDKDF (reference sequence). V was clipped by 2 bases and J by 10 bases, with 20 bases between them. The length of the CDR3 is 15 residues.

The CDR3 nucleotides are TGTGCCAGCAGGCGGGGGAATAGCGGTCAGCCCCAGCATTTT. It encodes CASRRGNSGQPQHF. The V and J genes are TRBV2 and TRBJ1-5, with D maybe TRBD1 (5 bases). The CDR3 loop spans 14 amino acids. CDR1 SNHLY and CDR2 FYNNEI come from the germline V gene. Between the trimmed V and J ends, which lost 6 bases and 6 bases, there was a span of 15 bases.

The chain is built from TRBV5-1 and TRBJ2-3; TRBD2 is a possible D gene (6 bases). In germline, CDR1 is SGHRS, CDR2 YFSETQ. V was trimmed by 4 bases and J by 5 bases, leaving 14 bases between them. This CDR3 region has 14 residues. The CDR3 region is CASSRDWLGDTQYF. CDR3 DNA: TGCGCCAGCAGCCGGGACTGGCTGGGAGATACGCAGTATTTT.

The rearrangement uses TRBV27 and TRBJ1-2, with D unclear. With 7 bases removed from V and 0 bases from J, the gap between germline ends came to 9 bases. This CDR3 comprises 13 residues. The germline gives CDR1 MNHEY, CDR2 SMNVEV (reference sequence). This chain's CDR3 is CASKFGTNYGYTF. As DNA, the CDR3 is TGTGCCAGCAAATTCGGGACTAACTATGGCTACACCTTC.

This sequence joins TRBV10-3 and TRBJ1-1, with D maybe TRBD1 (6 bases). Germline CDR1 ENHRY, CDR2 SYGVKD. This CDR3 spans 13 amino acids. V gave up 10 bases and J gave up 5 bases, with 17 bases separating them. The CDR3: CATRREQGTEAFF. The DNA for the CDR3 is TGTGCCACCCGCAGGGAACAGGGAACTGAAGCTTTCTTT.

This clone appeared a few times. The chain employs TRBV11-2 and TRBJ2-5, with D perhaps matching TRBD1 (6 bases). The DNA matches TRBJ2-7 better at its end, which makes the J call doubtful. This CDR3 comprises 13 residues. Germline V gene data show CDR1 as SGHAT and CDR2 as FQNNGV. The CDR3 DNA reads as TGTGCCAGCAGCTCATACAGGGCCTCCGAGCAGTACTTC. Translating it yields CASSSYRASEQYF.